Each of the 18 T cell receptor beta chains below was sequenced from the same sample in a study of OX40 agonist ivuxolimab in advanced cancers. Produced via immunoSEQ multiplex PCR; TCRdb's table is partial and in-frame only. This table has fewer than 85,000 clones, roughly 84% appearing once. The source material was CD4+ or CD8+ T cells sorted from blood, sampled in a trial of the OX40 agonist ivuxolimab. These receptors were obtained from an adult with an advanced solid tumor such as melanoma, head and neck, liver or kidney cancer.

The V and J genes are TRBV28 and TRBJ1-1; D call uncertain. This CDR3 spans 14 amino acids. V was pared by 5 bases and J by 1 base, with 11 bases between. Germline lookup yields CDR1 MDHEN and CDR2 SYDVKM. CDR3 amino acids: CASSALDGNTEAFF. The DNA for the CDR3 is TGTGCCAGCAGTGCTCTAGACGGGAACACTGAAGCTTTCTTT.

The chain recombines TRBV4-1 with TRBJ2-3, with a weak D call TRBD2 (6 bases). CDR1 and CDR2 (germline): MGHRA, YSYEKL. V gave up 0 bases and J gave up 3 bases, with 19 bases separating them. This CDR3 is 18 amino acids long. The CDR3 nucleotides read TGCGCCAGCAGCCAAGATATGGCTGGGTTAGCGGAGACAGATACGCAGTATTTT. Residues: CASSQDMAGLAETDTQYF.

The chain employs TRBV19 and TRBJ1-5; TRBD1 is a possible D gene (5 bases). The CDR3 spans 16 residues. The V end lost 3 bases, the J end lost 4 bases, and 16 bases lay between the germline ends. CDR1 LNHDA and CDR2 SQIVND come from the germline V gene (reference sequence). CDR3 nucleotides: TGTGCCAGTAGTATCAACCAGGGAGGGAGTAATCAGCCCCAGCATTTT. The encoded protein is CASSINQGGSNQPQHF. The full variable domain, with the rest looked up from reference TRBV19 and TRBJ1-5, is DGGITQSPKYLFRKEGQNVTLSCEQNLNHDAMYWYRQDPGQGLRLIYYSQIVNDFQKGDIAEGYSVSREKKESFPLTVTSAQKNPTAFYLCASSINQGGSNQPQHFGDGTRLSIL.

V is TRBV10-2 and J is TRBJ2-2, with 11 nucleotides matching TRBD2. The CDR3 sequence is 16 residues long. Germline values: CDR1 WSHSY, CDR2 SAAADI. V was clipped by 6 bases and J by 1 base; unmatched bases: 4. In DNA form, the CDR3 reads TGCGCCAGCAGAATTAGCGGGGGGGGGAACACCGGGGAGCTGTTTTTT. As protein: CASRISGGGNTGELFF.

The rearrangement joins TRBV29-1 to TRBJ2-2, with a possible D match to TRBD1 (5 bases). Trimming removed 7 bases at V and 6 bases at J, with 18 bases between. The CDR3 has 14 residues. The germline CDR1 and CDR2 sequences are SQVTM and ANQGSEA. The chain's CDR3 is CSAKGREVAGELFF. As DNA, the CDR3 is TGCAGCGCTAAGGGCAGGGAAGTCGCCGGGGAGCTGTTTTTT.

In DNA, the CDR3 is TGCGCCAGCAGCCACGACAGGGGTAGGGATACGCAGTATTTT. This codes for CASSHDRGRDTQYF. The chain employs TRBV4-3 and TRBJ2-3, with TRBD1 matching over 8 bases. The CDR3 is made up of 14 amino acids. Germline loops: CDR1 LGHNA, CDR2 YSLEER. V lost 3 bases, J lost 6 bases, and 5 bases stayed unmatched.

The rearrangement links TRBV5-1 to TRBJ1-4, with TRBD1 matching over 7 bases. Trimming at V came to 3 bases and at J to 2 bases, leaving 10 bases not matched to a gene. The length of the CDR3 is 17 residues. Germline assignment: CDR1 SGHRS and CDR2 YFSETQ. The CDR3 protein is CASSSVGGAGTNEKLFF. Here the CDR3 DNA reads TGCGCCAGCAGCTCTGTAGGGGGCGCTGGTACTAATGAAAAACTGTTTTTT.

DNA for the CDR3: TGTGCCAGCAGCTCTGAAGGGCGGATAAGTTCACCCCTCCACTTT. Translating it yields CASSSEGRISSPLHF. The chain uses TRBV7-9 and TRBJ1-6; no definite D call. CDR1 and CDR2 (germline): SEHNR, FQNEAQ (reference sequence). CDR3 length: 15 amino acids. Trimming shortened V by 4 bases and J by 9 bases, and 16 bases separated the two germline ends.

This sequence joins TRBV9 and TRBJ2-3; TRBD2 aligns across 7 bases. Germline CDR1 and CDR2: SGDLS and YYNGEE. Unmatched junction bases numbered 8, after V lost 5 bases and J lost 2 bases. The CDR3 runs to 15 residues. CDR3 residues: CASSPWGGNTDTQYF. CDR3 sequence (DNA): TGTGCCAGCAGTCCATGGGGGGGTAACACAGATACGCAGTATTTT.

The chain has TRBV28 and TRBJ1-2; perhaps TRBD1 as D (5 bases). The germline V gene has CDR1 MDHEN and CDR2 SYDVKM. CDR3 size: 12 residues. Trimming removed 7 bases from V and 2 bases from J, with 8 bases in between. The DNA for the CDR3 is TGTGCCAGCAAGGGGCTGAACTATGGCTACACCTTC. It encodes CASKGLNYGYTF.

The CDR3 here is CASSVEGSNQPQHF. In DNA form, the CDR3 reads TGTGCCAGCAGTGTAGAGGGGAGCAATCAGCCCCAGCATTTT. The V and J genes are TRBV6-1 and TRBJ1-5; D possibly corresponds to TRBD1 (5 bases). This CDR3 has 14 amino acids. V lost 4 bases and J 1 base, leaving 8 bases between the germline ends. CDR1 is MNHNS and CDR2 is SASEGT in the germline V gene.

Comment on this clone: The same CDR3 also results from other DNA sequences found in this sample. The chain uses TRBV2 and TRBJ2-1, with 12 positions matching TRBD2. Trimming took 7 bases from V and 10 from J; bases not matched to a gene: 8. Germline V lookup: CDR1 SNHLY, CDR2 FYNNEI. The CDR3 loop spans 14 amino acids. In DNA form, the CDR3 reads TGTGCCAGCAATTCGGTTCTAGCGGGAGGGGAGCAGTTCTTC. Protein sequence: CASNSVLAGGEQFF.

The gene calls are TRBV5-4 and TRBJ2-1; weak D call: TRBD2 (6 bases). CDR3 length: 15 residues. Trimming left V 5 bases short and J 5 bases short, with 17 bases between. Germline V gene sequence: CDR1 SGHNT, CDR2 YYREEE (reference sequence). The CDR3 nucleotides read TGTGCCAGCAGTCTAGTTTTGGGGGGTCACAATGAGCAGTTCTTC. It is translated as CASSLVLGGHNEQFF.

This chain connects TRBV6-5 to TRBJ2-7; D perhaps matches TRBD1 (5 bases). Per the germline V gene, CDR1 is MNHEY and CDR2 is SVGAGI. The CDR3 runs 12 residues. V lost 6 bases, J lost 2 bases, and 8 bases lay in between. The CDR3 here is CASSPDTYEQYF. CDR3 coding DNA: TGTGCCAGCAGCCCGGACACCTACGAGCAGTACTTC.

The chain combines TRBV7-9 with TRBJ2-1; D is possibly TRBD2 (6 bases). V lost 5 bases and J lost 5, with 13 bases in between. The CDR3 spans 14 residues. Per the germline V gene, CDR1 is SEHNR and CDR2 is FQNEAQ (reference sequence). In DNA, the CDR3 is TGTGCCAGCAGCCCCCGCGGGACCAACAATGAGCAGTTCTTC. It is translated as CASSPRGTNNEQFF. Full variable domain (remainder filled in from reference TRBV7-9 and TRBJ2-1): DTGVSQNPRHKITKRGQNVTFRCDPISEHNRLYWYRQTLGQGPEFLTYFQNEAQLEKSRLLSDRFSAERPKGSFSTLEIQRTEQGDSAMYLCASSPRGTNNEQFFGPGTRLTVL.

The V call is TRBV5-1, the J call TRBJ2-3, with D perhaps being TRBD1 or TRBD2 (5 bases each). Germline V gene lookup returns CDR1 SGHRS and CDR2 YFSETQ. Trimming took off 7 bases at V and 0 bases at J, with 9 bases between the two ends. The CDR3 covers 13 residues. Written as DNA, the CDR3 is TGCGCCAGCGGGACGGCTAGCACAGATACGCAGTATTTT. It translates to CASGTASTDTQYF.

V is TRBV5-6 and J is TRBJ1-5; D is unclear. CDR3 length equals 14 residues. V was clipped by 4 bases and J by 7 bases, with 15 bases between them. CDR1 is SGHDT and CDR2 is YYEEEE in the germline V gene. CDR3 protein: CASSPGPREQPQHF. CDR3 bases: TGTGCCAGCAGCCCCGGCCCAAGAGAGCAGCCCCAGCATTTT.

The V gene is TRBV4-2, the J gene TRBJ2-5; 10 positions agree with TRBD2. The germline V gene encodes CDR1 LGHNA and CDR2 YNFKEQ. V dropped 2 bases and J dropped 4; count of bases not matched to a gene: 4. This CDR3 comprises 15 residues. The CDR3 is CASSQQAGGPETQYF. CDR3 coding DNA: TGTGCCAGCAGCCAACAAGCGGGGGGGCCAGAGACCCAGTACTTC.